The sequence of this T cell receptor beta chain was determined in a study of early T cells in non-severe SARS-CoV-2 infection. Deletions cut 3 bases from V and 11 bases from J, with 16 bases between. Germline V lookup: CDR1 GTSNPN, CDR2 SVGIG (reference sequence). This CDR3 has 12 amino acids. cDNA molecules, individually, were tagged with unique molecular identifiers. TCRdb re-analysed the 5' RACE reads in MiXCR, keeping a single row per CDR3 protein. The top ten clones hold around 5.8% of a sample with some 91,000 distinct CDR3 sequences, around 14% of them seen once. This clonotype has a handful of counts.

The receptor comes from an adult who was a healthcare worker with PCR-confirmed SARS-CoV-2 infection or an uninfected control (not recorded which). Specimen: whole blood. V is TRBV30 and J is TRBJ1-1, with D possibly TRBD1 on 6 matching bases. Here the CDR3 DNA reads TGTGCCTGGAGGGCCTTCAGGGGAATGGCTTTCTTT. Amino acids: CAWRAFRGMAFF.